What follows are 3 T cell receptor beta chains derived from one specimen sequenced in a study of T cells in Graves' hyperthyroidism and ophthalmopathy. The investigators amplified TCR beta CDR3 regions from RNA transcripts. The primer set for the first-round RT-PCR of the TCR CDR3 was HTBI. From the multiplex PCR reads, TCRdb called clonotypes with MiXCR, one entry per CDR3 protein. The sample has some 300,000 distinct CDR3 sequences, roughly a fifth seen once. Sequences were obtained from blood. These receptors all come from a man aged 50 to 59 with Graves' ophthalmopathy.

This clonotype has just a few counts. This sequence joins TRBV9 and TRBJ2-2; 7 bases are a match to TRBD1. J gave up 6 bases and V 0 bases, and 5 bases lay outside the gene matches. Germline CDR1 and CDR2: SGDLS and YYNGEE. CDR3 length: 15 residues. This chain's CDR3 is CASSVGLGGAGELFF. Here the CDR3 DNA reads TGTGCCAGCAGCGTAGGATTAGGGGGCGCCGGGGAGCTGTTTTTT.

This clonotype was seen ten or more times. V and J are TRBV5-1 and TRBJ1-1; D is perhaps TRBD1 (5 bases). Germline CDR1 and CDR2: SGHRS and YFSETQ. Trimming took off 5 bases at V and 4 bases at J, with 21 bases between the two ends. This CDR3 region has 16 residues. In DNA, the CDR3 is TGCGCCAGCAGGCGGAGGTTGGGGGTTGATGGCACTGAAGCTTTCTTT. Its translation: CASRRRLGVDGTEAFF. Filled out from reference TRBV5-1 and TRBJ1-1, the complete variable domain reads KAGVTQTPRYLIKTRGQQVTLSCSPISGHRSVSWYQQTPGQGLQFLFEYFSETQRNKGNFPGRFSGRQFSNSRSEMNVSTLELGDSALYLCASRRRLGVDGTEAFFGQGTRLTVV.

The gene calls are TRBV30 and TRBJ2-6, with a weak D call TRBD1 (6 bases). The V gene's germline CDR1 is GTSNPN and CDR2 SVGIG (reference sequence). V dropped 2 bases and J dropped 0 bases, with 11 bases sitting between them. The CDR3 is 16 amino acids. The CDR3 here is CAWSPKGGSGANVLTF. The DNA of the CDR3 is TGTGCCTGGAGTCCAAAAGGGGGCTCTGGGGCCAACGTCCTGACTTTC.